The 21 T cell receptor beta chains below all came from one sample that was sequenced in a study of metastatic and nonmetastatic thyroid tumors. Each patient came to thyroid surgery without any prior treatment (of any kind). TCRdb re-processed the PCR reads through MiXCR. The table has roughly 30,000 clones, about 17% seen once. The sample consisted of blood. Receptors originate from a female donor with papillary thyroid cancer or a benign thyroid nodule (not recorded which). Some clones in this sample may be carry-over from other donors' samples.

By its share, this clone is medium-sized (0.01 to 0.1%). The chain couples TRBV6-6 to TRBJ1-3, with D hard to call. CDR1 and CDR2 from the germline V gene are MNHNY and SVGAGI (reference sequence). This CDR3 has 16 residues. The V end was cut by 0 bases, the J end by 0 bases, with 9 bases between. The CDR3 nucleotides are TGTGCCAGCAGTTACTCGGACGGCAGCTCTGGAAACACCATATATTTT. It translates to CASSYSDGSSGNTIYF.

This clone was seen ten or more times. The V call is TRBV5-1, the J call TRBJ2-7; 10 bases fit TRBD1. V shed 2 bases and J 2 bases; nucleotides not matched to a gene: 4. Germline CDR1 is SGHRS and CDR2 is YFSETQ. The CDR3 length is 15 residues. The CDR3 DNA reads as TGCGCCAGCAGCTTCCGGGACAGGGGTCCCTACGAGCAGTACTTC. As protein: CASSFRDRGPYEQYF. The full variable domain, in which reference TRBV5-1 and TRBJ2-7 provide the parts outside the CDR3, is KAGVTQTPRYLIKTRGQQVTLSCSPISGHRSVSWYQQTPGQGLQFLFEYFSETQRNKGNFPGRFSGRQFSNSRSEMNVSTLELGDSALYLCASSFRDRGPYEQYFGPGTRLTVT.

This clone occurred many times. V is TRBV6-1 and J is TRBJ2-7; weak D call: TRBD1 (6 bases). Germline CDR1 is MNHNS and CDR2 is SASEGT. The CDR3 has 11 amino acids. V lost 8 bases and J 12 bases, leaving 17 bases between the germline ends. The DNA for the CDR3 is TGTGCCAGCGTCGGTCCCGCAGGGGCGTACTTC. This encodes CASVGPAGAYF.

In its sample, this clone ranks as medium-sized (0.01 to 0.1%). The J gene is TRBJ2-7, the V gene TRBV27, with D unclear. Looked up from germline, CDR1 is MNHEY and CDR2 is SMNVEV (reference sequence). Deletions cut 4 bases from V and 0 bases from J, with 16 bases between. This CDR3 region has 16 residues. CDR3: CASSSTDLRSSYEQYF. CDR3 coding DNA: TGTGCCAGCAGTTCTACAGACCTCAGGAGCTCCTACGAGCAGTACTTC.

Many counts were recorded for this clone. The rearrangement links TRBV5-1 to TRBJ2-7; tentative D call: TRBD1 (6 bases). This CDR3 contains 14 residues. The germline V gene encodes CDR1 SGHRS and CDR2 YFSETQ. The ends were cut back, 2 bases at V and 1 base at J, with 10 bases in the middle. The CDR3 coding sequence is TGCGCCAGCAGCTTCTCAGGGGAATCCTACGAGCAGTACTTC. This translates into CASSFSGESYEQYF.

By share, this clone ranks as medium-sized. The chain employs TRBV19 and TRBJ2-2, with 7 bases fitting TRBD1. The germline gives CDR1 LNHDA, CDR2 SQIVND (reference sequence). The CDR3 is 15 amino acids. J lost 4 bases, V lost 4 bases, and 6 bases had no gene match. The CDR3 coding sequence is TGTGCCAGTAGTACGAGGGACAGACCCACCGGGGAGCTGTTTTTT. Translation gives CASSTRDRPTGELFF.

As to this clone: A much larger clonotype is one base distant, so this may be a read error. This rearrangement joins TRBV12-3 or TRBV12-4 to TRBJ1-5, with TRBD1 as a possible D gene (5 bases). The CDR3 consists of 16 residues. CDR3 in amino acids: CASSALLGRGNEPQHF. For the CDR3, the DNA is TGTGCCAGCAGTGCCCTTTTGGGGCGGGGCAATGAGCCCCAGCATTTT.

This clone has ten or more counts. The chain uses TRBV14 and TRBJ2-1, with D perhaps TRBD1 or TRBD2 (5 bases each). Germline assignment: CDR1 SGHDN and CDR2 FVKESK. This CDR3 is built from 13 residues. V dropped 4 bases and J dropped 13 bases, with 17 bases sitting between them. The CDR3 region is CASSPTLGGGQFF. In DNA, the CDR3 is TGTGCCAGCAGCCCTACTCTAGGTGGGGGACAGTTCTTC.

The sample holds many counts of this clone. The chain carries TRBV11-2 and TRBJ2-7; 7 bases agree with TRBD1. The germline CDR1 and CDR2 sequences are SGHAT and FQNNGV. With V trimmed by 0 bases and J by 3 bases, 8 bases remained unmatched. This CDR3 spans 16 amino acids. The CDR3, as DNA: TGTGCCAGCAGCTTAGATCTGGGGACAGAGTTCTACGAGCAGTACTTC. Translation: CASSLDLGTEFYEQYF. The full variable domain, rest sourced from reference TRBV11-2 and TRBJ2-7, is EAGVAQSPRYKIIEKRQSVAFWCNPISGHATLYWYQQILGQGPKLLIQFQNNGVVDDSQLPKDRFSAERLKGVDSTLKIQPAKLEDSAVYLCASSLDLGTEFYEQYFGPGTRLTVT.

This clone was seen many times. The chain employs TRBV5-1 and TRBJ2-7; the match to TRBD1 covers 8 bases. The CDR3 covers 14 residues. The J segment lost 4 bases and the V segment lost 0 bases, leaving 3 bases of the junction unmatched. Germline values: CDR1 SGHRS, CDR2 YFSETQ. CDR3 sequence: CASSLVGQGYEQYF. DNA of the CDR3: TGCGCCAGCAGCTTGGTTGGACAGGGTTACGAGCAGTACTTC.

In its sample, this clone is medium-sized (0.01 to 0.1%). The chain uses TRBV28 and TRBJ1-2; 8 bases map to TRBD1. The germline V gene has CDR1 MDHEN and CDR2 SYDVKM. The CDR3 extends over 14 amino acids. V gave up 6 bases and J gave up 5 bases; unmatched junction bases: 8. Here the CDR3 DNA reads TGTGCCAGCAGCGAACGACAGGGGTGGTATGGCTACACCTTC. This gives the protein CASSERQGWYGYTF.

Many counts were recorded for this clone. Here the CDR3 DNA reads TGTGCCAGCTCACCGGGACACGCGACCCAAGAGACCCAGTACTTC. Protein sequence: CASSPGHATQETQYF. The chain links TRBV18 to TRBJ2-5; possibly TRBD1 for D (6 bases). Trimming took off 3 bases at V and 1 base at J, with 12 bases between the two ends. The length of the CDR3 is 15 residues. Per the germline V gene, CDR1 is KGHSH and CDR2 is LQKENI.

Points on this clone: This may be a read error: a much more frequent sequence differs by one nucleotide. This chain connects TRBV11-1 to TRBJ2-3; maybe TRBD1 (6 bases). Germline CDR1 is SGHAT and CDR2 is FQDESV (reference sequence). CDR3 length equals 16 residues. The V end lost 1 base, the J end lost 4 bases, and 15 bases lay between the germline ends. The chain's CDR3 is CASSLGGPYSADTQYF. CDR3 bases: TGTGCCAGCAGCTTAGGGGGGCCCTACTCTGCAGATACGCAGTATTTT.

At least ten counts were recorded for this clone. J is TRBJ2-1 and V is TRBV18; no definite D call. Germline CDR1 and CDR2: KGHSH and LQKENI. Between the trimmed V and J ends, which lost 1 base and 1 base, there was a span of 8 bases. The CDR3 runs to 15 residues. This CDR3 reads CASSPLGDSYNEQFF. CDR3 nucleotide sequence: TGTGCCAGCTCACCACTTGGGGATTCCTACAATGAGCAGTTCTTC.

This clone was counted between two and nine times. CDR3 protein: CASNYNGGTSQETQYF. CDR3 bases: TGTGCCAGCAACTACAATGGGGGGACGTCACAAGAGACCCAGTACTTC. J is TRBJ2-5 and V is TRBV28, with D perhaps TRBD2 (6 bases). In germline, CDR1 is MDHEN, CDR2 SYDVKM. Between the trimmed V and J ends, which lost 7 bases and 2 bases, there was a span of 20 bases. The CDR3 is 16 amino acids.

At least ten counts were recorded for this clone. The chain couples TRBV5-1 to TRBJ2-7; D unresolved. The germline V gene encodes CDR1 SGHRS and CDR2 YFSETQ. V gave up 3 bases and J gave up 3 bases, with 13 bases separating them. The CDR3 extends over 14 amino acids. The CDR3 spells CASSSRSDGYEQYF. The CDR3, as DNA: TGCGCCAGCAGCTCCCGATCTGACGGCTACGAGCAGTACTTC.

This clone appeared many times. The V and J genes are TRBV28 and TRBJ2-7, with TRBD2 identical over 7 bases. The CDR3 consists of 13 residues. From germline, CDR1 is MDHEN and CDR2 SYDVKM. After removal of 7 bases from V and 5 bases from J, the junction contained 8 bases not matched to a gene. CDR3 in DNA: TGTGCCAGCAAGGCTAGCGGAGAGGACGAGCAGTACTTC. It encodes CASKASGEDEQYF.

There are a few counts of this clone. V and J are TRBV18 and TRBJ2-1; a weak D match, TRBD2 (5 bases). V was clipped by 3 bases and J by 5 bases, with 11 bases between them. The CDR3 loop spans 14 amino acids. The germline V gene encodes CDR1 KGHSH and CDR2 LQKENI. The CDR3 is CASSPERVHNEQFF. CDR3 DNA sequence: TGTGCCAGCTCACCGGAGAGGGTACACAATGAGCAGTTCTTC.

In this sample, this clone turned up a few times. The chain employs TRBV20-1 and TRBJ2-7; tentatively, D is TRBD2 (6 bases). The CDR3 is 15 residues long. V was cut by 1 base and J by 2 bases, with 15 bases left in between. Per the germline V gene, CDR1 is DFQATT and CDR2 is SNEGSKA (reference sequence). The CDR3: CSARVSEGLPYEQYF. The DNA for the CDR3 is TGCAGTGCTAGAGTTTCGGAGGGCCTACCCTACGAGCAGTACTTC.

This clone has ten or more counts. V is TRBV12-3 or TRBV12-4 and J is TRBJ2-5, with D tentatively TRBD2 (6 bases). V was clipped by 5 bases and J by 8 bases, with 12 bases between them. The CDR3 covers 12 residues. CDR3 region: CASSPGLQTQYF. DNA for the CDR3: TGTGCCAGCAGTCCGGGACTCCAAACCCAGTACTTC.

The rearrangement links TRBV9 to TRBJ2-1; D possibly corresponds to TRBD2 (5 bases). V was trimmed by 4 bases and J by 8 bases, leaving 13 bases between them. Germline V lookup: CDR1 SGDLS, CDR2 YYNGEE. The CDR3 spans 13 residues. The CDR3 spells CASSSSTRDEQFF. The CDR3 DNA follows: TGTGCCAGCAGCTCAAGCACGAGGGATGAGCAGTTCTTC.